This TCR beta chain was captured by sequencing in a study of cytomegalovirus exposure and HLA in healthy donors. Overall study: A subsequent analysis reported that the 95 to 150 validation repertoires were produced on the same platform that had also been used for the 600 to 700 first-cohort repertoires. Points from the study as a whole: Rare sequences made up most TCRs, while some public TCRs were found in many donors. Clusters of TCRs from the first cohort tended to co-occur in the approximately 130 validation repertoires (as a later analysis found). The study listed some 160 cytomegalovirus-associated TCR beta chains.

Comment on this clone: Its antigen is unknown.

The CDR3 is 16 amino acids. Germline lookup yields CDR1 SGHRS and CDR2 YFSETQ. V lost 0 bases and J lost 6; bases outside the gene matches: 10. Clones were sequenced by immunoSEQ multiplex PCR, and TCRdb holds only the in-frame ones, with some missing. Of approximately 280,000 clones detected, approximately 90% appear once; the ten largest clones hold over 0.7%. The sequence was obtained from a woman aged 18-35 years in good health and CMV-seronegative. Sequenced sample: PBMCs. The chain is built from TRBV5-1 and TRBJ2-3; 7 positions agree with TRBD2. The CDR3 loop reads CASSLGMGLSGDTQYF. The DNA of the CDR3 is TGCGCCAGCAGCTTGGGAATGGGACTATCCGGCGATACGCAGTATTTT.